The rows below give T cell receptor beta chains drawn from one sample of a study of CD8+ T cells in alopecia areata. The assay was immunoSEQ multiplex PCR, and TCRdb's table has in-frame clones only and misses some. The sample lists roughly 250,000 clones, approximately 61% occurring once. The starting material was CD4+ T cells sorted from blood, obtained at week 0. These TCRs come from a human donor with alopecia areata. Each CDR3 is given with its conserved first and last residue. A D gene is named only where the DNA matches it firmly. For some rows the clone size is stated as once, few or many, or as a class when expanded; others skip it.

TRBV29-1	few	TRBJ1-2	TRBD1	CSAETGHGYTF	TGCAGCGCCGAGACAGGGCATGGCTACACCTTC
TRBV2	few	TRBJ2-7	NA	CASSEAPPQQYF	TGTGCCAGCAGTGAAGCGCCCCCTCAGCAGTACTTC
TRBV9	NA	TRBJ1-1	NA	CASSPQGEVIEAFF	TGTGCCAGCAGCCCTCAAGGGGAAGTCATTGAAGCTTTCTTT
TRBV6-5	NA	TRBJ2-1	NA	CATSRGILGNEQFF	TGTGCCACCTCAAGGGGGATCCTAGGGAATGAGCAGTTCTTC
TRBV7-9	NA	TRBJ2-7	NA	CASSSVGRDISYEQYF	TGTGCCAGCAGCTCGGTGGGCAGGGACATCTCCTACGAGCAGTACTTC
TRBV29-1	few	TRBJ2-1	TRBD2	CSVGGGYNEQFF	TGCAGCGTGGGCGGGGGGTACAATGAGCAGTTCTTC
TRBV18	NA	TRBJ1-5	NA	CASSPLEAGSNQPQHF	TGTGCCAGCTCACCGCTCGAGGCAGGGAGCAATCAGCCCCAGCATTTT
TRBV27	NA	TRBJ1-1	NA	CASSFSRMNTEAFF	TGTGCCAGCAGTTTTTCTCGGATGAACACTGAAGCTTTCTTT
TRBV5-1	NA	TRBJ2-5	TRBD2	CASSRGVARETQYF	TGCGCCAGCAGCCGGGGGGTAGCCCGGGAGACCCAGTACTTC
TRBV29-1	few	TRBJ2-1	NA	CSARTGSGYEQFF	TGCAGCGCGAGAACAGGGTCCGGGTATGAGCAGTTCTTC
TRBV5-1	NA	TRBJ2-3	NA	CASSDPGPTDTQYF	TGCGCCAGCAGCGATCCGGGCCCTACAGATACGCAGTATTTT
TRBV27	NA	TRBJ2-7	NA	CASSFRPLQEYEQYF	TGTGCCAGCAGTTTCCGGCCCTTACAGGAATACGAGCAGTACTTC
TRBV6-6	NA	TRBJ2-7	NA	CASKRDRYEQYF	TGTGCCAGCAAAAGGGACCGCTACGAGCAGTACTTC
TRBV29-1	NA	TRBJ2-3	NA	CSVRRGSTDTQYF	TGCAGCGTGAGGCGCGGAAGCACAGATACGCAGTATTTT
TRBV7-2	NA	TRBJ2-2	TRBD1	CASSPGQGVTGELFF	TGTGCCAGCAGCCCGGGACAGGGGGTAACTGGGGAGCTGTTTTTT
TRBV11-1	NA	TRBJ2-1	TRBD2	CASSSGLRGYNEQFF	TGTGCCAGCAGCTCTGGATTGCGGGGGTACAATGAGCAGTTCTTC
TRBV29-1	NA	TRBJ1-4	NA	CSVRSGKNEKLFF	TGCAGCGTTCGGTCAGGGAAAAATGAAAAACTGTTTTTT
TRBV4-3	NA	TRBJ2-7	TRBD2	CASSQEPRGGVEQYF	TGCGCCAGCAGCCAAGAACCACGGGGGGGCGTCGAGCAGTACTTC
TRBV15	NA	TRBJ1-5	NA	CATSRDMRTAAQHF	TGTGCCACCAGCAGAGATATGAGGACAGCGGCCCAGCATTTT
TRBV5-1	NA	TRBJ2-7	NA	CASSLAAGRQQYF	TGCGCCAGCAGCTTGGCGGCAGGGCGTCAGCAGTACTTC
TRBV29-1	NA	TRBJ1-1	TRBD1	CSVVTGVAEAFF	TGCAGCGTCGTGACAGGGGTTGCTGAAGCTTTCTTT
TRBV7-9	few	TRBJ2-1	NA	CASSLEAAPRYNEQFF	TGTGCCAGCAGCTTAGAGGCGGCTCCTAGATACAATGAGCAGTTCTTC
TRBV30	once	TRBJ2-1	NA	CAWSLWGDEQFF	TGTGCCTGGAGTCTATGGGGGGATGAGCAGTTCTTC
TRBV29-1	once	TRBJ2-2	NA	CSVGQLNTGELFF	TGCAGCGTTGGACAGCTGAACACCGGGGAGCTGTTTTTT
TRBV2	NA	TRBJ2-5	NA	CASSEVEETQYF	TGTGCCAGCAGTGAAGTAGAAGAGACCCAGTACTTC
TRBV29-1	NA	TRBJ1-5	NA	CSARTANNQPQHF	TGCAGCGCCCGGACAGCCAACAATCAGCCCCAGCATTTT
TRBV20-1	NA	TRBJ2-5	NA	CSAEPGHHF	TGCAGTGCTGAACCGGGACATCACTTC
TRBV19	few	TRBJ2-4	TRBD2	CASTSTTSGPNIQYF	TGTGCCAGTACCTCTACGACTAGCGGTCCAAACATTCAGTACTTC
TRBV6-6	once	TRBJ2-1	NA	CASSYSYNEQFF	TGTGCCAGCAGTTATTCCTACAATGAGCAGTTCTTC
TRBV5-1	NA	TRBJ1-1	NA	CASSWMAGNTEAFF	TGCGCCAGCAGCTGGATGGCAGGGAACACTGAAGCTTTCTTT
TRBV30	NA	TRBJ2-6	TRBD1	CASEQGASGANVLTF	TGTGCCTCGGAACAGGGGGCGTCTGGGGCCAACGTCCTGACTTTC
TRBV7-2	many	TRBJ1-5	NA	CASSLVHIQPQHF	TGTGCCAGCAGCTTAGTTCATATTCAGCCCCAGCATTTT
TRBV5-6	NA	TRBJ1-3	NA	CASSFPDSSGNTIYF	TGTGCCAGCAGCTTTCCGGACAGTTCTGGAAACACCATATATTTT
TRBV29-1	NA	TRBJ2-3	NA	CSAIIAVTADTQYF	TGCAGCGCCATAATAGCGGTCACGGCAGATACGCAGTATTTT
TRBV11-2	NA	TRBJ1-5	TRBD1	CASSLRQGDQPQHF	TGTGCCAGCAGCTTACGACAGGGGGATCAGCCCCAGCATTTT
TRBV21-1	few	TRBJ2-7	NA	CASSKGGGRSYEQYF	TGTGCCAGCAGCAAAGGTGGGGGGCGCTCCTACGAGCAGTACTTC
TRBV5-1	NA	TRBJ1-2	TRBD1	CASSLRTYPGTGAGYTF	TGCGCCAGCAGCTTAAGAACCTATCCCGGGACAGGGGCCGGCTACACCTTC
TRBV6-5	NA	TRBJ1-1	NA	CASSPHQGGAGAFF	TGTGCCAGCAGTCCCCATCAAGGGGGGGCCGGAGCTTTCTTT
TRBV13	NA	TRBJ2-5	TRBD2	CASTPHRLAGAETQYF	TGTGCCAGCACCCCCCACCGGCTAGCGGGGGCAGAGACCCAGTACTTC
TRBV30	NA	TRBJ1-2	NA	CAWTGQFYGYTF	TGTGCCTGGACTGGACAATTCTATGGCTACACCTTC
TRBV5-6	many	TRBJ1-2	NA	CASSTQGGGYTF	TGTGCCAGCAGCACACAGGGAGGTGGCTACACCTTC